A single sample gave rise to the 13 T cell receptor beta chains below, sequenced in a study of shared clonotypes between healthy human individuals. Clones were sequenced by immunoSEQ multiplex PCR, and TCRdb holds only the in-frame ones, with some missing. Among about 2.4 million clones listed, more than 90% were seen once. The sample consisted of naive CD4+ T cells sorted from blood. Subset here: CD45RA+ positively selected. The receptor set was obtained from a man aged 18 to 30 in good health.

The genes are TRBV7-2 and TRBJ1-3; TRBD1 matches 12 bases. Germline trimming cut 1 base from V and 7 bases from J; bases unmatched to any gene: 8. Germline values: CDR1 SGHTA, CDR2 FQGNSA. CDR3 size: 17 residues. CDR3 sequence (DNA): TGTGCCAGCAGCTTAGTTTCCGGGACAGGGGGCAGGAACACCATATATTTT. Amino acids: CASSLVSGTGGRNTIYF.

The chain couples TRBV9 to TRBJ2-1; TRBD2 matches at 14 bases. The trim removed 7 bases at V and 3 bases at J, leaving 6 bases unmatched. CDR1 and CDR2 from the germline V gene are SGDLS and YYNGEE. The CDR3 loop spans 16 amino acids. CDR3 sequence (DNA): TGTGCCAGCGGACTAGCGGGGGGTACCTTCTACAATGAGCAGTTCTTC. Its protein product is CASGLAGGTFYNEQFF.

The chain joins TRBV6-5 to TRBJ2-2; TRBD2 matches at 8 bases. The J segment lost 5 bases and the V segment lost 8 bases, leaving 10 bases of the junction unmatched. The CDR3 runs 15 residues. CDR1 and CDR2 from the germline V gene are MNHEY and SVGAGI. In DNA form, the CDR3 reads TGTGCCAGCGTACCCCGCCTAGCGGGTACCGGGGAGCTGTTTTTT. Encoded protein: CASVPRLAGTGELFF.

The chain joins TRBV18 to TRBJ2-7; no clear D. Deletions cut 1 base from V and 2 bases from J, with 9 bases between. The germline V gene encodes CDR1 KGHSH and CDR2 LQKENI. The CDR3 loop spans 14 amino acids. The CDR3 spells CASSPQDVTYEQYF. Here the CDR3 DNA reads TGTGCCAGCTCACCACAGGACGTAACCTACGAGCAGTACTTC.

The J gene is TRBJ1-5, the V gene TRBV5-6, with TRBD1 as a possible D gene (5 bases). V was shortened by 0 bases and J by 7 bases, with 14 bases between the two germline ends. In germline, CDR1 is SGHDT, CDR2 YYEEEE. The CDR3 is 15 residues long. DNA of the CDR3: TGTGCCAGCAGCTTGGCCCAGGGTTTAGGACAGCCCCAGCATTTT. Translation gives CASSLAQGLGQPQHF.

This clone occurred once. This sequence joins TRBV30 and TRBJ2-5; 9 bases fit TRBD1. The J call is in doubt because the DNA end fits TRBJ2-7 better. CDR3 length: 16 residues. From germline, CDR1 is GTSNPN and CDR2 SVGIG (reference sequence). CDR3 nucleotide sequence: TGTGCCTGGAGTGGAGGTTTGGACAGGGGACGGTACGAGCAGTACTTC. This translates into CAWSGGLDRGRYEQYF.

The rearrangement uses TRBV10-1 and TRBJ1-2, with TRBD1 as a possible D gene (5 bases). Germline loops: CDR1 WNHNN, CDR2 SYGVQD (reference sequence). The V end lost 3 bases, the J end lost 4 bases, and 12 bases lay between the germline ends. The CDR3 sequence is 14 residues long. The CDR3, as DNA: TGCGCCAGCAGTGAAGGGACGTCGCGCTATGGCTACACCTTC. It codes for CASSEGTSRYGYTF.

The gene calls are TRBV28 and TRBJ1-5; no clear D. V lost 5 bases and J lost 7, with 12 bases in between. This CDR3 is built from 13 residues. Per the germline V gene, CDR1 is MDHEN and CDR2 is SYDVKM. The CDR3: CASSPNEGQPQHF. As DNA, the CDR3 is TGTGCCAGCAGTCCAAATGAGGGACAGCCCCAGCATTTT. Together with reference TRBV28 and TRBJ1-5, the CDR3 gives the full variable domain: DVKVTQSSRYLVKRTGEKVFLECVQDMDHENMFWYRQDPGLGLRLIYFSYDVKMKEKGDIPEGYSVSREKKERFSLILESASTNQTSMYLCASSPNEGQPQHFGDGTRLSIL.

The chain uses TRBV10-2 and TRBJ2-1, with 11 bases fitting TRBD2. This CDR3 spans 15 amino acids. CDR1 is WSHSY, CDR2 SAAADI, per germline. The J segment lost 3 bases and the V segment lost 8 bases, leaving 6 bases of the junction unmatched. The CDR3, as DNA: TGCGCCAGCTTCCCCGGGACTAGCGGCTACAATGAGCAGTTCTTC. It encodes CASFPGTSGYNEQFF.

This clone was found a few times. This chain uses TRBV30 with TRBJ1-1, with 8 bases aligning to TRBD1. V trimming: 8 bases; J trimming: 8 bases; junction bases outside the gene matches: 7. The length of the CDR3 is 11 residues. The germline V gene encodes CDR1 GTSNPN and CDR2 SVGIG (reference sequence). CDR3 amino acids: CAHRGGFEAFF. The DNA of the CDR3 is TGTGCCCACAGGGGGGGATTCGAAGCTTTCTTT.

The V call is TRBV4-1, the J call TRBJ2-5; D may be TRBD1 (5 bases). The CDR3 consists of 17 residues. V was trimmed by 4 bases and J by 3 bases, leaving 21 bases between them. Germline loops: CDR1 MGHRA, CDR2 YSYEKL. The CDR3 sequence: CASSRGAPPIGKETQYF. The CDR3 DNA is TGCGCCAGCAGCCGTGGGGCACCCCCAATAGGTAAAGAGACCCAGTACTTC.

The J gene is TRBJ2-2, the V gene TRBV7-2, with 7 bases that match TRBD2. The CDR3 contains 15 residues. The trim removed 5 bases at V and 6 bases at J, leaving 9 bases unmatched. Germline CDR1 reads SGHTA; CDR2 reads FQGNSA. CDR3: CASSLLTSVAGELFF. Written as DNA, the CDR3 is TGTGCCAGCAGCCTCTTAACTAGCGTCGCCGGGGAGCTGTTTTTT.

The chain carries TRBV5-1 and TRBJ2-7; perhaps TRBD2 as D (6 bases). Germline CDR1 reads SGHRS; CDR2 reads YFSETQ. V lost 5 bases, J lost 6 bases, and 18 bases lay in between. This CDR3 is built from 14 residues. The CDR3 DNA follows: TGCGCCAGCAGTGGACTCTCCGCCGGGGGCGAGCAGTACTTC. It codes for CASSGLSAGGEQYF.